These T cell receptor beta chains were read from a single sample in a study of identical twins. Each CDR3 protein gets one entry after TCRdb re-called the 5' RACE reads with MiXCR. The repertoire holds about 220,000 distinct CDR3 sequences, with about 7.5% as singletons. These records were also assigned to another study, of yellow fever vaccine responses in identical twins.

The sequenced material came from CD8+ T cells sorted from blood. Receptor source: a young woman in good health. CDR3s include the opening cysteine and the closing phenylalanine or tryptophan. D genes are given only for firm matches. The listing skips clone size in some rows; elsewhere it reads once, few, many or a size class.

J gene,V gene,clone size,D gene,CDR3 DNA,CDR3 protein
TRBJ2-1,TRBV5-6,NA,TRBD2,TGTGCCAGCACACTGGGACTAGCGGGAAGGGATGAGCAGTTCTTC,CASTLGLAGRDEQFF
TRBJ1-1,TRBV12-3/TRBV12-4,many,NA,TGTGCCAGCATGAGGGTAATTTTGGCTGAAGCTTTCTTT,CASMRVILAEAFF
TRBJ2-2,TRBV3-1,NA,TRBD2,TGTGGCAGCAGCCTAACCTCTAGCGGGATGGGCCCCGGGGAGCTGTTTTTT,CGSSLTSSGMGPGELFF
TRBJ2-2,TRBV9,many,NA,TGTGCCAGCAGCGGCTGGGGGGAACGGTACCAGAACACCGGGGAGCTGTTTTTT,CASSGWGERYQNTGELFF
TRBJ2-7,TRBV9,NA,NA,TGTGCCAGCAGCGTAGATCAGGGCTACGAGCAGTACTTC,CASSVDQGYEQYF
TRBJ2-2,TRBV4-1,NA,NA,TGCGCCAGCAGTCAGGGGGAGGGGGCTTGGGAGCTGTTTTTT,CASSQGEGAWELFF
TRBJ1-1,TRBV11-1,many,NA,TGTGCCAGCAGCTTGGAGCGCCGAGGGGGGGATGAAGCTTTCTTT,CASSLERRGGDEAFF
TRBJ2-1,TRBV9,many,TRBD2,TGTGCCAGCAGCGTAGACGTAGCGGGAACCTACAATGAGCAGTTCTTC,CASSVDVAGTYNEQFF
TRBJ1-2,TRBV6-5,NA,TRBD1,TGTGCCAGCAGTTACCAGTGGACAGGGGGCCGGTATGGCTACACCTTC,CASSYQWTGGRYGYTF
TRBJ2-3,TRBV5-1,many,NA,TGCGCCAGCAACTCCAACAGCCGAGGGATAACAGATACGCAGTATTTT,CASNSNSRGITDTQYF
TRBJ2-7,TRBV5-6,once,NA,TGTGCCATCAGCCCAGGGCTTGGGTCCTACGAGCAGTACTTC,CAISPGLGSYEQYF
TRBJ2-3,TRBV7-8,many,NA,TGTGCCAGCAGCTTAGAAACACCCACAGATACGCAGTATTTT,CASSLETPTDTQYF
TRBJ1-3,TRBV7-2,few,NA,TGTGCCAGCAGCACCCAATTTCGGGGAAAAGGGGACACCATATATTTT,CASSTQFRGKGDTIYF
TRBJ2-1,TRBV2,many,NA,TGTGCCCGCGGGAAGGAGGGCCGTAGAAATGAGCAGTTCTTC,CARGKEGRRNEQFF
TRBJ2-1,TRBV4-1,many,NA,TGCGCCAGCAGCCAAGATAGTCAGGGGTACAATGAGCAGTTCTTC,CASSQDSQGYNEQFF
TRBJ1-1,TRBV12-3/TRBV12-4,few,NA,TGTGCCAGCAGTTTAGGGGGCTGGAACACTGAAGCTTTCTTT,CASSLGGWNTEAFF
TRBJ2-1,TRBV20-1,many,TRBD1,TGCAGTGGTAACAGGGGCTACTACAATGAGCAGTTCTTC,CSGNRGYYNEQFF
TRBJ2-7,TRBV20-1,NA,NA,TGCAGTGCTGTAAGAGCAGATACGGATGGCGGGACCCAGGACGAGCAGTACTTC,CSAVRADTDGGTQDEQYF
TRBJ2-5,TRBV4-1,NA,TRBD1,TGCGCCAGCAGCTCCCGGGACAGAAGACAAGAGACCCAGTACTTC,CASSSRDRRQETQYF
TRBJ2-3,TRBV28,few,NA,TGTGCCAGCAGTTTATGCACGGAACACGCGGGAGATACGCAGTATTTT,CASSLCTEHAGDTQYF
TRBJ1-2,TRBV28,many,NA,TGTGCCAGCAGGCCCCGGGGAAGTAATGGCTACACCTTC,CASRPRGSNGYTF
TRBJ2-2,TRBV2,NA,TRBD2,TGTGCCAGCAGTGAGGCTAGCGGGCCGAACACCGGGGAGCTGTTTTTT,CASSEASGPNTGELFF
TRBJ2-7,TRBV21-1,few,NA,TGTGCCAGCAGCAAAGCACCATTAGGGCCGGATCGATACGACGAGCAGTACTTC,CASSKAPLGPDRYDEQYF
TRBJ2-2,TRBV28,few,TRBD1,TGTGCCAGCAGTCCCCGCCCGTCCGGGACAGGGGGCCCCAGTAACACCGGGGAGCTGTTTTTT,CASSPRPSGTGGPSNTGELFF
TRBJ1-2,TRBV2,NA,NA,TGTGCCACACCCCAGGGTACGGGTGGCTACACCTTC,CATPQGTGGYTF
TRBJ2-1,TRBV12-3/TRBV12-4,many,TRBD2,TGTGCCAGCAGTTTAATGATAGCGGGATACAATGAGCAGTTCTTC,CASSLMIAGYNEQFF
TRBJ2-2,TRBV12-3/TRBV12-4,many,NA,TGTGCCAGCACCATGACTTGGCGGGAAAACACCGGGGAGCTGTTTTTT,CASTMTWRENTGELFF
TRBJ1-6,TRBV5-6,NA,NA,TGTGCCAGCAGCTGGGGGTTCCCGACAGGATCACCCCTCCACTTT,CASSWGFPTGSPLHF
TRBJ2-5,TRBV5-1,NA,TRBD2,TGCGCCAGCAGCTTGACTAGCGGGAGTGGAGAGACCCAGTACTTC,CASSLTSGSGETQYF
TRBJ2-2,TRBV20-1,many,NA,TGCAGTGCTACTCCCCCGGGGCGCACCGGGGAGCTGTTTTTT,CSATPPGRTGELFF
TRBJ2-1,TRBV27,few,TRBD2,TGTGCCAGCAGCTTGGGCGGGAGATCCTACAATGAGCAGTTCTTC,CASSLGGRSYNEQFF
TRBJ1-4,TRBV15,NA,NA,TGTGCCACCAGCAGAAGACAGCAAAATGAAAAACTGTTTTTT,CATSRRQQNEKLFF